This section outlines one T cell receptor (beta chain) sequence together with its context. Generated by immunoSEQ multiplex PCR, the TCRdb table keeps only in-frame clones and is missing some. The data show some 130,000 clones, with 89% seen just once and 1% to 1.5% held by the top ten. The data originate from a study of cytomegalovirus exposure and HLA in healthy donors. Germline CDR1 SGDLS, CDR2 YYNGEE. CDR3 size: 16 residues. The junction had 9 bases not matched to a gene; V was cut back by 4 bases and J by 4 bases. The chain joins TRBV9 to TRBJ2-1; 9 nucleotides match TRBD2. The sequence derives from a woman aged 18-29 years in good health and CMV-seronegative. The sample consisted of PBMCs. The CDR3 here is CASSSLSRGGYNEQFF. As DNA, the CDR3 is TGTGCCAGCAGCTCCCTCTCGCGGGGGGGTTACAATGAGCAGTTCTTC.